This T cell receptor (beta chain) was captured by sequencing in a study of response to subunit inactivated influenza vaccine. A single record per CDR3 protein comes from TCRdb applying MiXCR to the RT-PCR reads. In the table there are around 500,000 distinct CDR3 sequences, roughly 9.7% of which are singletons. In the case of this clonotype: Its antigen is unknown.

Trimming cost V 3 bases and J 2 bases, with 10 bases left between them. Germline lookup yields CDR1 SGHTA and CDR2 FQGNSA. The CDR3 loop spans 15 amino acids. Whole-study results and caveats: Every seasonal influenza vaccination brings in few new T cells, the authors suggested.

Sequenced material: PBMCs from blood, taken roughly 48 days after vaccination. The chain couples TRBV7-2 to TRBJ2-2; no clear D gene. The sequence was obtained from a man aged 50 to 60 who received an inactivated influenza vaccine. CDR3 residues: CASSLSTTNTGELFF. In DNA, the CDR3 is TGTGCCAGCAGCTTGTCTACCACCAACACCGGGGAGCTGTTTTTT.